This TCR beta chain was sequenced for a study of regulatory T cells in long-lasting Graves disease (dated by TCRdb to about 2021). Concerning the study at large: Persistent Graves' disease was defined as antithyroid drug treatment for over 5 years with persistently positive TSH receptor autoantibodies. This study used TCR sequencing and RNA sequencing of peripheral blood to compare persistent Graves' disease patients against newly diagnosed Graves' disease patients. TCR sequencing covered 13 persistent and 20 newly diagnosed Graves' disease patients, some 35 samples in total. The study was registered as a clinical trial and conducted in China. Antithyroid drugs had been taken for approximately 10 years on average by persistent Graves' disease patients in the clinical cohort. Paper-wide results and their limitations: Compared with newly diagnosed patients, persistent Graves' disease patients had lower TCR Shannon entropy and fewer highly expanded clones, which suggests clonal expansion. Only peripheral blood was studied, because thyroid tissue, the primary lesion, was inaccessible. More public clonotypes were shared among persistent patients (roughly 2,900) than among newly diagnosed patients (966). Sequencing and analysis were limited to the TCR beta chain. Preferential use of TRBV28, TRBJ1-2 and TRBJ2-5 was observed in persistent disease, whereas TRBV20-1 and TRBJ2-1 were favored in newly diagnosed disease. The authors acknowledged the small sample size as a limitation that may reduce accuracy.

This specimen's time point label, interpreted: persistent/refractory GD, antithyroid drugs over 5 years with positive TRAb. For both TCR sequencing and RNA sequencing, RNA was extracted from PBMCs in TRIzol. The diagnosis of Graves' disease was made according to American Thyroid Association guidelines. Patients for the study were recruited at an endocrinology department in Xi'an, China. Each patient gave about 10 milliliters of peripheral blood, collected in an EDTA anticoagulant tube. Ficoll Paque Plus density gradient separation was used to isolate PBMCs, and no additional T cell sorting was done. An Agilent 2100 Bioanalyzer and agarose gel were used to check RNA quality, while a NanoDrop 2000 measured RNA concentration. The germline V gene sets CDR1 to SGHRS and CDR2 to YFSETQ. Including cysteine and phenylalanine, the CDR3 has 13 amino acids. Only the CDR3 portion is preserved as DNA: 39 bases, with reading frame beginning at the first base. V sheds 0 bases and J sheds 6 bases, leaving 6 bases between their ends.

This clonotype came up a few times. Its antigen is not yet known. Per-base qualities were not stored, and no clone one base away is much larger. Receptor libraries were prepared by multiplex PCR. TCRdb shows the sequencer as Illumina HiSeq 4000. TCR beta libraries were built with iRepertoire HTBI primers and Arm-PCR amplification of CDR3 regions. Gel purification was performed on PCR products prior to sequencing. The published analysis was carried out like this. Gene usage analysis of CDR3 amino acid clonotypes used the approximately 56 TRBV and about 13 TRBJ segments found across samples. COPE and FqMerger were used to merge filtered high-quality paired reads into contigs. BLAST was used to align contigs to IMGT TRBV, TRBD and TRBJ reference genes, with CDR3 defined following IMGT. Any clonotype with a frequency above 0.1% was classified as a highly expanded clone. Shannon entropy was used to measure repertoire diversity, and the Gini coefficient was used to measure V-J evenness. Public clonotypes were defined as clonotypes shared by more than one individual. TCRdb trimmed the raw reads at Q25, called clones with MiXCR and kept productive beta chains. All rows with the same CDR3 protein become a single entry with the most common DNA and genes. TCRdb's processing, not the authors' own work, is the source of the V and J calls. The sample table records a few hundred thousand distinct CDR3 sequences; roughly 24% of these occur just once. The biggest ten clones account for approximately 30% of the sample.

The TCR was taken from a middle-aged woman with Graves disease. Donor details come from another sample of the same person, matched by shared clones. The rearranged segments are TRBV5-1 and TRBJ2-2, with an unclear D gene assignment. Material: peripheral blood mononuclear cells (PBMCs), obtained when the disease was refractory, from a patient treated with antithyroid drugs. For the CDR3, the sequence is CASSLGRPGELFF. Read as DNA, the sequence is TGCGCCAGCAGCTTGGGGAGACCCGGGGAGCTGTTTTTT. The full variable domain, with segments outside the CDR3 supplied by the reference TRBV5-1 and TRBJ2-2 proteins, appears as KAGVTQTPRYLIKTRGQQVTLSCSPISGHRSVSWYQQTPGQGLQFLFEYFSETQRNKGNFPGRFSGRQFSNSRSEMNVSTLELGDSALYLCASSLGRPGELFFGEGSRLTVL.